Sequencing of this T cell receptor (beta chain) was carried out in a study of cytotoxic CD8 clonotypes in ibrutinib-treated CLL. Study-wide context: Response samples were drawn at a median of approximately 11 months of treatment, range 6 to 36. The study, taken as a whole, reports: Sampling times (in sustained-remission versus progressing patients) were not the same. On treatment, the uncommon public clonotypes contracted or remained stable.

Concerning this clone itself: Its antigen remains unknown.

The CDR3 contains 15 residues. The germline CDR1 and CDR2 sequences are SGHVS and FQNEAQ. Trimming left V 0 bases short and J 9 bases short, with 18 bases between. Clones were read by immunoSEQ multiplex PCR, and TCRdb kept only the in-frame ones, dropping some. The sample includes around 310,000 clones, 70% to 80% of them seen just once. The chain is built from TRBV7-8 and TRBJ2-7; tentatively, D is TRBD1 (6 bases). The receptor was derived from a human donor with chronic lymphocytic leukemia. The specimen comprised PBMCs, sampled before ibrutinib treatment. Here the CDR3 DNA reads TGTGCCAGCAGCTTAGCCTCGACAGGAGAGTCGCCGCAGTACTTC. This translates into CASSLASTGESPQYF.